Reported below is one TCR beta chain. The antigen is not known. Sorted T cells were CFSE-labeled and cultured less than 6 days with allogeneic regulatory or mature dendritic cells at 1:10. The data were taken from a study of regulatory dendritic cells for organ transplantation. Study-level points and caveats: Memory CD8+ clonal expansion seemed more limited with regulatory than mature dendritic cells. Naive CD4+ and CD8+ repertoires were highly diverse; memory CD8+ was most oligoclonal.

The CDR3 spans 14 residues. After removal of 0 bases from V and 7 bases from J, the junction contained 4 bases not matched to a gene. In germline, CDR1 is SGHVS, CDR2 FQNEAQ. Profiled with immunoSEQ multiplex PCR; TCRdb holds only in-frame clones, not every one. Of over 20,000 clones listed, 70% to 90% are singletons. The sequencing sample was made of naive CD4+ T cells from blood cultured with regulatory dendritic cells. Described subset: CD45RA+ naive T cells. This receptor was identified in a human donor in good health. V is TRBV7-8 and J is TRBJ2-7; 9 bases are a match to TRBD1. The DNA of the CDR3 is TGTGCCAGCAGCTTAGCCGGGACAGGGTGGGAGCAGTACTTC. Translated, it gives CASSLAGTGWEQYF.